Shown below are 8 T cell receptor beta chains from a single sample sequenced in a study of Graves' ophthalmopathy and Graves' hyperthyroidism. Amplification of TCR beta CDR3 regions used RNA transcripts. RT-PCR in the first round used HTBI primers; a second-round multiplex PCR followed. Via MiXCR, TCRdb re-called the multiplex PCR reads, giving one row per CDR3 protein. The sample lists 350,000 or so distinct CDR3 sequences; about 17% were seen once. Sequenced: peripheral blood. The origin of the receptors is an adult man with Graves' ophthalmopathy.

This clonotype appeared many times. The rearrangement uses TRBV2 and TRBJ1-2; D remains ambiguous. Trimming took off 3 bases at V and 2 bases at J, with 7 bases between the two ends. CDR1 and CDR2 (germline): SNHLY, FYNNEI. The length of the CDR3 is 13 residues. The CDR3 DNA sequence: TGTGCCAGCAGTGATGGGCCCAACTATGGCTACACCTTC. Translating it yields CASSDGPNYGYTF. The complete variable domain, with remaining parts taken from reference TRBV2 and TRBJ1-2, reads EPEVTQTPSHQVTQMGQEVILRCVPISNHLYFYWYRQILGQKVEFLVSFYNNEISEKSEIFDDQFSVERPDGSNFTLKIRSTKLEDSAMYFCASSDGPNYGYTFGSGTRLTVV.

This clonotype was picked up many times. The chain has TRBV2 and TRBJ1-1; TRBD1 is a possible D gene (6 bases). Germline V lookup: CDR1 SNHLY, CDR2 FYNNEI. This CDR3 has 14 amino acids. V lost 6 bases to trimming and J lost 0 bases, with 11 bases between them. DNA for the CDR3: TGTGCCAGCAGAACCGGGACAATGAACACTGAAGCTTTCTTT. Translating gives CASRTGTMNTEAFF.

This clonotype was counted many times. V gene TRBV3-1 combines with J gene TRBJ1-2, with D possibly matching TRBD1 (5 bases). V lost 2 bases and J lost 5, with 12 bases in between. This CDR3 has 14 residues. Germline values: CDR1 LGHDT, CDR2 YNNKEL (reference sequence). DNA of the CDR3: TGTGCCAGCAGCCAACCGGGACGTATTTATGGCTACACCTTC. Translating gives CASSQPGRIYGYTF.

This clonotype was observed many times. The chain links TRBV4-2 to TRBJ1-2; tentative D call: TRBD1 (5 bases). Germline CDR1 LGHNA, CDR2 YNFKEQ. V lost 1 base to trimming and J lost 4 bases, with 13 bases between them. The CDR3 has 15 amino acids. The CDR3 nucleotides are TGTGCCAGCAGCCAAGGAATGGGGCTCGGCTATGGCTACACCTTC. This translates into CASSQGMGLGYGYTF.

This clonotype was detected many times. The V and J genes are TRBV4-2 and TRBJ1-2; 7 bases match TRBD1. Unmatched junction bases numbered 10, after V lost 1 base and J lost 5 bases. The CDR3 length is 16 residues. Germline CDR1 LGHNA, CDR2 YNFKEQ. The CDR3: CASSQGLAGGLYGYTF. The CDR3 DNA is TGTGCCAGCAGCCAAGGTCTGGCAGGGGGACTATATGGCTACACCTTC.

Ten or more counts support this clonotype. V and J are TRBV10-3 and TRBJ1-5; the D is unclear. Per the germline V gene, CDR1 is ENHRY and CDR2 is SYGVKD. The V end was cut by 4 bases, the J end by 0 bases, with 7 bases between. CDR3 length equals 14 residues. CDR3 DNA: TGTGCCATCAGTGTAGACTATAGCAATCAGCCCCAGCATTTT. Translation: CAISVDYSNQPQHF.

This clonotype has ten or more counts. The chain combines TRBV5-1 with TRBJ1-1; 8 nucleotides agree with TRBD1. J was trimmed by 0 bases and V by 0 bases; bases with no gene match: 10. CDR3 length equals 18 residues. The germline gives CDR1 SGHRS, CDR2 YFSETQ. As DNA, the CDR3 is TGCGCCAGCAGCTTGGGGTTCGGACAGGGACGTATGAACACTGAAGCTTTCTTT. Translation gives CASSLGFGQGRMNTEAFF. The entire variable domain, with the rest obtained from reference TRBV5-1 and TRBJ1-1, is as follows: KAGVTQTPRYLIKTRGQQVTLSCSPISGHRSVSWYQQTPGQGLQFLFEYFSETQRNKGNFPGRFSGRQFSNSRSEMNVSTLELGDSALYLCASSLGFGQGRMNTEAFFGQGTRLTVV.

This sequence joins TRBV20-1 and TRBJ2-7; the D gene is possibly TRBD2 (5 bases). Germline V gene lookup returns CDR1 DFQATT and CDR2 SNEGSKA (reference sequence). The CDR3 contains 15 residues. The ends were cut back, 1 base at V and 0 bases at J, with 13 bases in the middle. The CDR3 DNA reads as TGCAGTGCTAGAGGGACTCTCGAAAACTCCTACGAGCAGTACTTC. It is translated as CSARGTLENSYEQYF.